This TCR beta chain was sequenced for a study of blood T cell repertoires in COVID-19. This CDR3 comprises 15 residues. Per the germline V gene, CDR1 is GTSNPN and CDR2 is SVGIG (reference sequence). V dropped 0 bases and J dropped 1; count of bases not matched to a gene: 3. Authors' data handling: The assay estimated nucleated cells by amplifying reference gene primers. Using immunoSEQ multiplex PCR, the repertoire was profiled, and TCRdb retains in-frame clones only, with some absent. V and J calls and clone size follow that table, whereas D and trimming were derived from the DNA. This table has over 250,000 clones, 80% to 90% appearing once.

The rearrangement joins TRBV30 to TRBJ2-7; 10 bases match TRBD1. The sample was PBMCs or T cells enriched from blood (not recorded which). The TCR originated in a woman aged 18-29 years who had recovered from COVID-19. CDR3 protein: CAWSVGQGSSYEQYF. The DNA of the CDR3 is TGTGCCTGGAGTGTGGGACAGGGGTCTTCCTACGAGCAGTACTTC.